This is a list of T cell receptor beta chains from one sample in a study of OX40 agonist ivuxolimab in advanced cancers. TCRdb's copy holds only in-frame clones and misses some; the assay was immunoSEQ multiplex PCR. The sample records 100,000 to 120,000 clones, more than 70% being singletons. The sample consisted of CD4+ or CD8+ T cells sorted from blood, taken in a trial of the OX40 agonist ivuxolimab. The receptors shown here come from an adult with an advanced solid tumor such as melanoma, head and neck, liver or kidney cancer. The CDR3 runs from the conserved cysteine through the conserved F or W. Fields, in order: V gene, J gene, clone size, D gene, CDR3 DNA, CDR3 protein. The D gene is left open where the match is weak. Clone size appears in some rows only: once, few, many, or a class for an expanded clone.

v_call: TRBV2; j_call: TRBJ1-1; clone_size: .; d_call: .; cdr3_nt: TGTGCCAGCAGTGAAGCGAGAGGGCGGAACACTGAAGCTTTCTTT; cdr3_aa: CASSEARGRNTEAFF
v_call: TRBV7-9; j_call: TRBJ1-4; clone_size: .; d_call: .; cdr3_nt: TGTGCCAGCAGCTTAAATCTTCAAACTAATGAAAAACTGTTTTTT; cdr3_aa: CASSLNLQTNEKLFF
v_call: TRBV4-3; j_call: TRBJ1-1; clone_size: .; d_call: TRBD1; cdr3_nt: TGCGCCAGCAGCCAAGGCGGGACAGGGAACACTGAAGCTTTCTTT; cdr3_aa: CASSQGGTGNTEAFF
v_call: TRBV7-3; j_call: TRBJ1-1; clone_size: .; d_call: .; cdr3_nt: TGTGCCAGCAGGAGGACGGGCATGAACACTGAAGCTTTCTTT; cdr3_aa: CASRRTGMNTEAFF
v_call: TRBV18; j_call: TRBJ1-2; clone_size: .; d_call: TRBD1; cdr3_nt: TGTGCCAGCTCACCAATCGGTGGGACAGGGGATGGCTACACCTTC; cdr3_aa: CASSPIGGTGDGYTF
v_call: TRBV15; j_call: TRBJ1-4; clone_size: once; d_call: .; cdr3_nt: TGTGCCACCAGCACGAGGGGGACGCACGCCGAAAAACTGTTTTTT; cdr3_aa: CATSTRGTHAEKLFF
v_call: TRBV7-2; j_call: TRBJ1-3; clone_size: .; d_call: TRBD1; cdr3_nt: TGTGCCAGCAGCAACAAGCGTGGGACAGGGAGTACCTCTGGAAACACCATATATTTT; cdr3_aa: CASSNKRGTGSTSGNTIYF
v_call: TRBV29-1; j_call: TRBJ1-4; clone_size: .; d_call: TRBD1; cdr3_nt: TGCAGCGGCTCAGGGGGCCCGGGTGAAAAACTGTTTTTT; cdr3_aa: CSGSGGPGEKLFF
v_call: TRBV21-1; j_call: TRBJ2-7; clone_size: .; d_call: .; cdr3_nt: TGTGCCAGCAGCAAATCAGCCCGGGCAGTTCCAGGGACGACGGGGGGACTAGCTTACCACGAGCAGTACTTC; cdr3_aa: CASSKSARAVPGTTGGLAYHEQYF
v_call: TRBV6-6; j_call: TRBJ2-7; clone_size: .; d_call: TRBD1; cdr3_nt: TGTGCCAGCAGTTACTCGCCCAGGGGGCGGACCTACGAGCAGTACTTC; cdr3_aa: CASSYSPRGRTYEQYF
v_call: TRBV19; j_call: TRBJ2-2; clone_size: once; d_call: .; cdr3_nt: TGTGCCAGTAGTATTCTAGGAAACACCGGGGAGCTGTTTTTT; cdr3_aa: CASSILGNTGELFF
v_call: TRBV6-6; j_call: TRBJ1-5; clone_size: .; d_call: TRBD1; cdr3_nt: TGTGCCAGCAGACGGGGACAGAATAGCAATCAGCCCCAGCATTTT; cdr3_aa: CASRRGQNSNQPQHF
v_call: TRBV27; j_call: TRBJ1-1; clone_size: .; d_call: .; cdr3_nt: TGTGCCAGCAGTTTAAGGTGGTCCGGGACTGAAGCTTTCTTT; cdr3_aa: CASSLRWSGTEAFF
v_call: TRBV5-1; j_call: TRBJ2-1; clone_size: .; d_call: TRBD2; cdr3_nt: TGCGCCAGCACCAAGACTAGCGGGACCTACAATGAGCAGTTCTTC; cdr3_aa: CASTKTSGTYNEQFF
v_call: TRBV5-4; j_call: TRBJ1-1; clone_size: .; d_call: .; cdr3_nt: TGTGCCAGCAGCTTGGGCTTAGGGACCCACCGGAGAGGCACTGAAGCTTTCTTT; cdr3_aa: CASSLGLGTHRRGTEAFF
v_call: TRBV6-6; j_call: TRBJ2-1; clone_size: .; d_call: .; cdr3_nt: TGTGCCAGCAGTTACGACGGGGAGCAGTTCTTC; cdr3_aa: CASSYDGEQFF
v_call: TRBV6-6; j_call: TRBJ1-1; clone_size: .; d_call: .; cdr3_nt: TGTGCCAGCAGTGACTCGACAGGAGAGAACACTGAAGCTTTCTTT; cdr3_aa: CASSDSTGENTEAFF
v_call: TRBV7-3; j_call: TRBJ2-3; clone_size: .; d_call: TRBD2; cdr3_nt: TGTGCCAGCAGCCCTCAACCGGCGGGAGGCACAGATACGCAGTATTTT; cdr3_aa: CASSPQPAGGTDTQYF
v_call: TRBV2; j_call: TRBJ1-4; clone_size: .; d_call: .; cdr3_nt: TGTGCCAGCAGAACCAGCGTGGCAGGGCGAAGCGGAAAACTGTTTTTT; cdr3_aa: CASRTSVAGRSGKLFF
v_call: TRBV5-4; j_call: TRBJ2-7; clone_size: .; d_call: TRBD2; cdr3_nt: TGTGCCAGCACACCGGGACTAGCGACCTACGAGCAGTACTTC; cdr3_aa: CASTPGLATYEQYF
v_call: TRBV5-1; j_call: TRBJ1-1; clone_size: few; d_call: .; cdr3_nt: TGCGCCAGCAGAGACGACGGACAACCGAACACTGAAGCTTTCTTT; cdr3_aa: CASRDDGQPNTEAFF
v_call: TRBV7-4; j_call: TRBJ2-4; clone_size: .; d_call: .; cdr3_nt: TGTGCCAGCATCGGTAGGGGCGCGAGAGCCAAAAACATTCAGTACTTC; cdr3_aa: CASIGRGARAKNIQYF
v_call: TRBV7-9; j_call: TRBJ2-3; clone_size: .; d_call: .; cdr3_nt: TGTGCCAGCAGCTTAAGGCTCAGCCCTACCGTTCGTTTCACAGATACGCAGTATTTT; cdr3_aa: CASSLRLSPTVRFTDTQYF
v_call: TRBV7-2; j_call: TRBJ1-5; clone_size: .; d_call: TRBD1; cdr3_nt: TGTGCCAGCAGCCCAGGGGGCAGTAGCAATCAGCCCCAGCATTTT; cdr3_aa: CASSPGGSSNQPQHF
v_call: TRBV6-5; j_call: TRBJ2-5; clone_size: .; d_call: TRBD2; cdr3_nt: TGTGCCAGCAGTACGGGGGGGCCGTCAGAGACCCAGTACTTC; cdr3_aa: CASSTGGPSETQYF
v_call: TRBV18; j_call: TRBJ2-4; clone_size: .; d_call: .; cdr3_nt: TGTGCCAGCTCACCACTATCCGGTAGAGGAAACATTCAGTACTTC; cdr3_aa: CASSPLSGRGNIQYF
v_call: TRBV27; j_call: TRBJ2-7; clone_size: .; d_call: TRBD2; cdr3_nt: TGTGCCAGCAGTTTATCTGGCCAGGACCTCGCGTTGGGGGCTAGCGGGAGTAACCCCTACGAGCAGTACTTC; cdr3_aa: CASSLSGQDLALGASGSNPYEQYF